The TCR beta chain described here comes from a study of CD8 T cells in Susac syndrome. RNA totalling roughly 0.45 to 1 ug underwent reverse transcription with random hexamers. Amplification of TCR beta CDR3 by immunoSEQ multiplex PCR spanned 54 Vbeta and 13 Jbeta. TCRdb re-called the immunoSEQ multiplex PCR reads through MiXCR, storing one row per CDR3 protein. Altogether some 120,000 distinct CDR3 sequences are present, roughly 94% being singletons, with the ten largest covering around 0.1%. The sequence derives from a human donor in good health. The sequencing sample was made of CD4+ T cells from PBMCs.

CDR3 sequence (DNA): TGTGCCAGCAGTATTACAGGGCCCTTAAGCTCCTACAATGAGCAGTTCTTC. This gives the protein CASSITGPLSSYNEQFF. This chain links TRBV6-1 with TRBJ2-1, with D perhaps TRBD1 (6 bases). Trimming took 5 bases from V and 0 from J, leaving 17 bases between them. CDR3 length equals 17 residues. In germline, CDR1 is MNHNS, CDR2 SASEGT.